The clone carrying this T cell receptor beta chain was seen only a few times. The antigen is not known. This sample was included in a study of vaccination and CD4 T cells after COVID-19. CDR1 is MNHNS and CDR2 is SASEGT in the germline V gene. The CDR3 contains 18 residues. Unmatched junction bases numbered 11, after V lost 6 bases and J lost 2 bases. Oncomine TCR Beta short-read sequencing was applied to DNA from cultured CD4+ T cells. One entry per CDR3 protein results from TCRdb running MiXCR on the PCR reads. The table lists about 10,000 distinct CDR3 sequences, roughly a third of them singletons. Regarding treatment: approximately nine-day PBMC culture with coronavirus spike peptide pools or control peptides (ViraFEST assay). The unexposed donor provided CD4+ T cells, which were taken before the COVID-19 pandemic (2011-2018).

This clonotype was sampled from a human donor in good health. This rearrangement joins TRBV6-1 to TRBJ1-5, with TRBD1 identical over 12 bases. The sequenced sample was CD4+ T cells from blood, cultured in vitro. The CDR3 DNA sequence: TGTGCCAGCAGCTCCGGGACAGGGGGCGCTTGGGGCAATCAGCCCCAGCATTTT. It is translated as CASSSGTGGAWGNQPQHF.